This TCR beta chain originates from a study of cytomegalovirus exposure and HLA in healthy donors. Points from the study as a whole: Cytomegalovirus association was assigned to approximately 160 TCR beta chains.

Comment on this clone: Its target is unknown.

V trimming: 1 base; J trimming: 2 bases; junction bases outside the gene matches: 15. Per germline, CDR1 LGHNA and CDR2 YSLEER. The CDR3 has 20 amino acids. With 60 Vbeta and 13 Jbeta primers, the PCR was carried out. Clones were read by immunoSEQ multiplex PCR, and TCRdb kept only the in-frame ones, dropping some. The data contain 120,000 or so clones, over 75% of them singletons. Sequenced sample: PBMCs. The source of this sequence is a woman aged 18-29 years in good health and CMV-seronegative. This chain joins TRBV4-3 and TRBJ1-3, with 9 nucleotides matching TRBD1. The CDR3: CASSQVGTGRWTKTGNTIYF. The CDR3 region has the DNA TGCGCCAGCAGCCAAGTTGGGACAGGGCGCTGGACCAAGACTGGAAACACCATATATTTT.